The sequence of this TCR beta chain was determined in a study of glioma-infiltrating T cells. Findings of the study overall: Very few CDR3 sequences were shared between tissue and blood. Above-expected tissue-blood divergence occurred in all gliomas, most in low-grade ones.

Germline values: CDR1 ENHRY, CDR2 SYGVKD. The CDR3 has 16 residues. Trimming took off 6 bases at V and 6 bases at J, with 23 bases between the two ends. The iRepertoire nested amplicon-rescue multiplex PCR amplified TCR alpha and beta CDR3s from RNA. For one-step reverse transcription and amplification, roughly 95-400 ng of tissue mRNA or PBMC total RNA was used. TCRdb ran MiXCR on the multiplex PCR reads and lists one entry per CDR3 protein. The sample carries about 180,000 distinct CDR3 sequences, approximately 40% recorded once. This clonotype was observed at least ten times. Its antigen remains unidentified.

What was sequenced was glioma tissue, nonneoplastic brain tissue, or PBMCs (not recorded which). The source is a human donor with low-grade glioma or glioblastoma, undergoing nonglioma brain surgery, or in good health (not recorded which). The chain employs TRBV10-3 and TRBJ1-2, with D tentatively TRBD1 (5 bases). DNA for the CDR3: TGTGCCATCAGGGGCATAATCCAGGGAATAGGGGATGGCTACACCTTC. It yields the protein CAIRGIIQGIGDGYTF.